The 18 T cell receptor beta chains reported below all come from one sample, sequenced in a study of T cell responses to AZD1222 COVID-19 vaccine. Measured with immunoSEQ multiplex PCR; TCRdb has only the in-frame clones, and not every one. The sample shows about 130,000 clones, around 93% of them seen only once. The sample here was peripheral blood, taken 28 days after the second AZD1222 dose. The source is an adult who received the AZD1222 COVID-19 vaccine.

The rearrangement joins TRBV4-3 to TRBJ1-4, with a weak D call TRBD1 (5 bases). V lost 0 bases, J lost 5 bases, and 13 bases lay in between. This CDR3 region has 16 residues. CDR1 is LGHNA and CDR2 is YSLEER in the germline V gene. CDR3 protein: CASSQDQSAGNEKLFF. CDR3 nucleotide sequence: TGCGCCAGCAGCCAAGATCAGTCAGCAGGGAATGAAAAACTGTTTTTT.

The chain recombines TRBV6-4 with TRBJ2-1, with 9 bases matching TRBD2. The CDR3 runs to 16 residues. CDR1 is MRHNA, CDR2 SNTAGT, per germline. Trimming at V came to 2 bases and at J to 5 bases, leaving 7 bases not matched to a gene. The CDR3 DNA follows: TGTGCCAGCAGTGACGGTGCGGGGGGGCCTGACAATGAGCAGTTCTTC. Amino acid sequence: CASSDGAGGPDNEQFF.

The chain employs TRBV5-1 and TRBJ2-7; the D call may be TRBD1 or TRBD2 (6 bases each). Per the germline V gene, CDR1 is SGHRS and CDR2 is YFSETQ. V gave up 0 bases and J gave up 7 bases, with 14 bases separating them. CDR3 length: 14 residues. As DNA, the CDR3 is TGCGCCAGCAGCTTGGCTGGGGGCGCGGGGGAGCAGTACTTC. Translating it yields CASSLAGGAGEQYF.

This chain uses TRBV7-3 with TRBJ2-2; TRBD2 matches 8 bases. The junction had 7 bases not matched to a gene; V was cut back by 5 bases and J by 2 bases. This CDR3 has 16 residues. Germline V lookup: CDR1 SGHTA, CDR2 FQGTGA. The CDR3 DNA follows: TGTGCCAGCAGCCAACCGGGACTAGATAACACCGGGGAGCTGTTTTTT. Its protein is CASSQPGLDNTGELFF.

The rearrangement joins TRBV7-3 to TRBJ2-1; no reliable D call. Trimming cost V 4 bases and J 10 bases, with 14 bases left between them. In germline, CDR1 is SGHTA, CDR2 FQGTGA. CDR3 length: 13 residues. For the CDR3, the DNA is TGTGCCAGCAGCTCCCCTCAGTTACAGGAGCAGTTCTTC. Translated, it gives CASSSPQLQEQFF.

The chain links TRBV6-5 to TRBJ1-1, with D possibly being TRBD1 (5 bases). The CDR3 runs 11 residues. V was shortened by 6 bases and J by 10 bases, with 12 bases between the two germline ends. Germline assignment: CDR1 MNHEY and CDR2 SVGAGI. CDR3 nucleotide sequence: TGTGCCAGCAGCCTACAGGCTCGAGCTTTCTTT. Protein product: CASSLQARAFF.

The chain recombines TRBV5-1 with TRBJ1-4; 9 positions match TRBD1. This CDR3 has 22 residues. Germline CDR1 is SGHRS and CDR2 is YFSETQ. J was trimmed by 5 bases and V by 0 bases; bases with no gene match: 23. The CDR3 loop reads CASSLANPNRGLIRWGNEKLFF. CDR3 bases: TGCGCCAGCAGCTTGGCCAACCCAAACAGGGGGCTGATTCGTTGGGGGAATGAAAAACTGTTTTTT.

The chain is built from TRBV6-5 and TRBJ2-7; a possible D gene is TRBD1 (5 bases). Germline CDR1 and CDR2: MNHEY and SVGAGI. The CDR3 runs 13 residues. Trimming removed 6 bases from V and 2 bases from J, with 11 bases in between. CDR3 DNA: TGTGCCAGCAGCAGACAGTTTGCCTACGAGCAGTACTTC. This gives the protein CASSRQFAYEQYF.

This rearrangement joins TRBV6-5 to TRBJ2-2; no clear D gene. From germline, CDR1 is MNHEY and CDR2 SVGAGI. The V end lost 6 bases, the J end lost 7 bases, and 9 bases lay between the germline ends. CDR3 length equals 12 residues. The CDR3 DNA is TGTGCCAGCAGGGTTTTCGACGGGGAGCTGTTTTTT. Translating gives CASRVFDGELFF.

V usage is TRBV19 and J usage is TRBJ2-7, with 8 bases fitting TRBD1. The V and J ends lost 6 bases and 4 bases, in that order; junction bases with no gene match: 5. The CDR3 extends over 13 amino acids. Germline values: CDR1 LNHDA, CDR2 SQIVND (reference sequence). The CDR3 loop is CASRQTGAYEQYF. The DNA of the CDR3 is TGTGCCAGTAGACAGACAGGGGCGTACGAGCAGTACTTC.

This chain joins TRBV7-3 and TRBJ2-1; TRBD2 matches at 14 bases. Germline CDR1 is SGHTA and CDR2 is FQGTGA. The CDR3 has 15 residues. Germline trimming cut 3 bases from V and 9 bases from J; bases unmatched to any gene: 4. The CDR3 region is CASSLTSGGAGEQFF. CDR3 DNA sequence: TGTGCCAGCAGCTTGACTAGCGGGGGGGCCGGTGAGCAGTTCTTC. The complete variable domain, with remaining parts taken from reference TRBV7-3 and TRBJ2-1, reads GAGVSQTPSNKVTEKGKYVELRCDPISGHTALYWYRQSLGQGPEFLIYFQGTGAADDSGLPNDRFFAVRPEGSVSTLKIQRTERGDSAVYLCASSLTSGGAGEQFFGPGTRLTVL.

V gene TRBV14 combines with J gene TRBJ1-1; 7 bases are shared with TRBD1. J lost 8 bases, V lost 3 bases, and 12 bases had no gene match. CDR1 is SGHDN, CDR2 FVKESK, per germline. The CDR3 is made up of 15 amino acids. The CDR3 loop is CASSHWTGSGPEAFF. CDR3 DNA: TGTGCCAGCAGCCATTGGACAGGTAGTGGCCCCGAAGCTTTCTTT.

The V gene is TRBV7-2, the J gene TRBJ2-7; D is tentatively TRBD1 or TRBD2 (5 bases each). The germline V gene encodes CDR1 SGHTA and CDR2 FQGNSA. The CDR3 spans 15 residues. Trimming took off 3 bases at V and 2 bases at J, with 14 bases between the two ends. The CDR3 loop reads CASSFSTGPPYEQYF. The CDR3 DNA follows: TGTGCCAGCAGCTTTTCCACGGGGCCCCCCTACGAGCAGTACTTC.

The chain joins TRBV6-5 to TRBJ1-5; possibly TRBD1 for D (6 bases). Germline-derived CDR1 and CDR2 are MNHEY and SVGAGI. The CDR3 has 13 amino acids. Between the trimmed V and J ends, which lost 6 bases and 11 bases, there was a span of 17 bases. CDR3 in DNA: TGTGCCAGCAGGCCCTTCTCGGAGGGGGCCCAGCATTTT. Amino acid sequence: CASRPFSEGAQHF.

The chain couples TRBV11-2 to TRBJ2-7; the D is unclear. Trimming left V 4 bases short and J 2 bases short, with 15 bases between. Germline CDR1 and CDR2: SGHAT and FQNNGV. The CDR3 covers 15 residues. CDR3: CASSYNMGLTYEQYF. The CDR3 bases are TGTGCCAGCAGCTATAACATGGGATTGACCTACGAGCAGTACTTC.

The V gene is TRBV9, the J gene TRBJ2-2, with TRBD2 matching over 8 bases. Germline CDR1 reads SGDLS; CDR2 reads YYNGEE. CDR3 size: 17 residues. V shed 0 bases and J 3 bases; nucleotides not matched to a gene: 7. CDR3 loop: CASSVAPAGGYTGELFF. CDR3 DNA sequence: TGTGCCAGCAGCGTAGCTCCCGCGGGGGGTTACACCGGGGAGCTGTTTTTT.

The V call is TRBV10-1, the J call TRBJ1-3; D is undetermined. In germline, CDR1 is WNHNN, CDR2 SYGVQD (reference sequence). V was clipped by 7 bases and J by 2 bases, with 18 bases between them. This CDR3 is 16 amino acids long. The CDR3 DNA sequence: TGCGCCAGCACTTCGGACCCTGGGAAAGCTGGAAACACCATATATTTT. It translates to CASTSDPGKAGNTIYF.

The chain couples TRBV12-3 or TRBV12-4 to TRBJ1-6, with D possibly matching TRBD1 (5 bases). V lost 6 bases to trimming and J lost 7 bases, with 10 bases between them. The CDR3 sequence is 13 residues long. The CDR3 spells CASSDSLNSPLHF. CDR3 sequence (DNA): TGTGCCAGCAGCGACAGCTTAAATTCACCCCTCCACTTT.